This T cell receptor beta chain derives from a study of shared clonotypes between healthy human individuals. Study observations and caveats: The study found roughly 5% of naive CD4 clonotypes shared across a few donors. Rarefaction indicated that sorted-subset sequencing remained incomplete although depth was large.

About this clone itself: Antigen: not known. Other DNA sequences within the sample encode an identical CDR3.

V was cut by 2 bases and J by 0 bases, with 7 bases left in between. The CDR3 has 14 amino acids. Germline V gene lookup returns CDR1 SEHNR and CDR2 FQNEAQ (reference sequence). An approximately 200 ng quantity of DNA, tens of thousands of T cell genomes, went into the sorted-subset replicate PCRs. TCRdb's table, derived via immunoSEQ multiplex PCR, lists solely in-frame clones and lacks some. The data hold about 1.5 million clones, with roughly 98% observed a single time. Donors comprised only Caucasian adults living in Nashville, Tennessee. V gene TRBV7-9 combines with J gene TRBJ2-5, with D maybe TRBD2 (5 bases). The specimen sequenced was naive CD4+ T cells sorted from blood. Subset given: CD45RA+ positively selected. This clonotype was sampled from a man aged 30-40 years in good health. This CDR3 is CASSLREYQETQYF. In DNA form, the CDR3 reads TGTGCCAGCAGCTTAAGGGAGTACCAAGAGACCCAGTACTTC.